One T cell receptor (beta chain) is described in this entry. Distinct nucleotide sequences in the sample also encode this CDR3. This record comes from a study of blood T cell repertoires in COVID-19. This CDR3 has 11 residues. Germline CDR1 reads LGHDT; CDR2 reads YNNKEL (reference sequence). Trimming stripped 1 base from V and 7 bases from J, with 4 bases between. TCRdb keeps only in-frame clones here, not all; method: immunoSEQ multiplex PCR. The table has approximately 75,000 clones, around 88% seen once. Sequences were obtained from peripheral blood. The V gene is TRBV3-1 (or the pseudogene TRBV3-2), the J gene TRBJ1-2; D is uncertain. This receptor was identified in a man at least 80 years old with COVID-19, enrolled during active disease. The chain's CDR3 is CASSQGGGYTF. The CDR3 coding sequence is TGTGCCAGCAGCCAAGGCGGTGGCTACACCTTC.